This T cell receptor (beta chain) was recorded in a study of T cells in Graves' hyperthyroidism and ophthalmopathy. Study at large: At initial diagnosis, before any treatment had begun, peripheral blood was obtained.

General observations from the study: Among thyroid clonotypes expanded above 0.001, most also appeared in blood.

This clonotype was recorded at least ten times. The antigen is unknown. Out of approximately 10 ml of fresh peripheral blood came the PBMCs. The V and J ends lost 6 bases and 2 bases, in that order; junction bases with no gene match: 4. The V gene's germline CDR1 is MDHEN and CDR2 SYDVKM. CDR3 length: 16 amino acids. RNA transcripts yielded amplified TCR beta CDR3 regions. Initially, a first-round RT-PCR of the TCR CDR3 employed the HTBI primer set. TCRdb ran MiXCR on the multiplex PCR reads and lists one entry per CDR3 protein. The sample lists 300,000 to 400,000 distinct CDR3 sequences; roughly 23% were seen once.

The sequence derives from a woman aged 45-65 years with Graves' hyperthyroidism. Material: blood. This sequence joins TRBV28 and TRBJ2-7; 16 bases are a match to TRBD2. The CDR3 loop reads CASRGLAGGPAYEQYF. The CDR3 DNA reads as TGTGCCAGCAGGGGACTAGCGGGAGGGCCGGCCTACGAGCAGTACTTC.